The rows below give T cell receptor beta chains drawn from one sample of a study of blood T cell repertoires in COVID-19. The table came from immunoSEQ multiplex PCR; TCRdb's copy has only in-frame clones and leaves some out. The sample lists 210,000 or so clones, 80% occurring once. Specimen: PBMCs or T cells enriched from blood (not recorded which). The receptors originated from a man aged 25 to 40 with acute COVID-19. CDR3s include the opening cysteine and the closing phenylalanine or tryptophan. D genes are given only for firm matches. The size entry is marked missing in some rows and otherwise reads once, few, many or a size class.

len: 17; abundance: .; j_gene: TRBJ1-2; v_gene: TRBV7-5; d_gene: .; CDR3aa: CVRSPHIPRGRRYGYTF; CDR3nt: TGTGTCAGAAGCCCTCATATCCCCAGGGGGCGAAGGTATGGCTACACCTTC
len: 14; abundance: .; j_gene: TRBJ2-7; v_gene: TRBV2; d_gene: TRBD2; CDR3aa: CASRTSGGDYEQYF; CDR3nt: TGTGCCAGCAGGACCAGCGGGGGGGACTACGAGCAGTACTTC
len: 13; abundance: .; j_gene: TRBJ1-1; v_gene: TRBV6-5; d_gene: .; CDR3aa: CASRPGSLLEAFF; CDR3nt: TGTGCCAGCAGGCCGGGATCTCTCCTTGAAGCTTTCTTT
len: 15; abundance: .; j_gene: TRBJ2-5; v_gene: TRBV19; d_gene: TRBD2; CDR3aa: CASSLLAGAGETQYF; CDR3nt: TGTGCCAGTAGTCTTTTAGCGGGGGCAGGGGAGACCCAGTACTTC
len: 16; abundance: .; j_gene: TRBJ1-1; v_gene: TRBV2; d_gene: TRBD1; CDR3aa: CASSPLTGGLNTEAFF; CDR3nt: TGTGCCAGCAGTCCCTTGACAGGGGGCCTGAACACTGAAGCTTTCTTT
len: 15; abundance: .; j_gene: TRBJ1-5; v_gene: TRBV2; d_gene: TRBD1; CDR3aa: CASSEMGQGNQPQHF; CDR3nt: TGTGCCAGCAGCGAAATGGGACAGGGGAATCAGCCCCAGCATTTT
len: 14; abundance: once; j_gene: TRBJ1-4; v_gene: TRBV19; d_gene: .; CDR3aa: CASSPLGTNEKLFF; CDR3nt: TGTGCCAGTAGCCCTCTCGGGACTAATGAAAAACTGTTTTTT
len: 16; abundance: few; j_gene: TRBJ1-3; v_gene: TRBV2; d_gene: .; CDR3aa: CASEEVTSGPGNTIYF; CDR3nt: TGTGCCAGCGAGGAGGTGACCTCTGGGCCTGGAAACACCATATATTTT
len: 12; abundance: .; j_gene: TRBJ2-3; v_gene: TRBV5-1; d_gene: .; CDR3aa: CASSSNTDTQYF; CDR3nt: TGCGCCAGCAGCTCAAACACAGATACGCAGTATTTT
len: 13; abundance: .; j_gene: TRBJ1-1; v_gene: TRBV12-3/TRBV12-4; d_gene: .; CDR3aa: CASSLKRDTEAFF; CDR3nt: TGTGCCAGCAGTTTGAAGCGGGACACTGAAGCTTTCTTT
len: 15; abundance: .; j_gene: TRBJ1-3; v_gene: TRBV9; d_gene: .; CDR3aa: CASSVGVSSGNTIYF; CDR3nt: TGTGCCAGCAGCGTCGGGGTCAGCTCTGGAAACACCATATATTTT
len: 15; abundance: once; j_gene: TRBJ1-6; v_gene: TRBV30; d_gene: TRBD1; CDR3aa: CAWEGQDRNNSPLHF; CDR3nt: TGTGCCTGGGAAGGACAGGACCGGAATAATTCACCCCTCCACTTT
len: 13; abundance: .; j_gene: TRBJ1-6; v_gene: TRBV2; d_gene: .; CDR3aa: CASTGQLNSPLHF; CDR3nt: TGTGCCAGCACTGGACAGCTTAATTCACCCCTCCACTTT
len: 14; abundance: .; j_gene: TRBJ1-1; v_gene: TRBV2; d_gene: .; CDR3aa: CASSESMVGAYAFF; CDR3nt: TGTGCCAGCAGTGAAAGTATGGTCGGAGCCTACGCTTTCTTT
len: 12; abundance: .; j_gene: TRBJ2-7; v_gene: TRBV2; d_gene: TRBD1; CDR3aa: CASRGQGYEQYF; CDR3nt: TGTGCCAGCAGGGGACAGGGTTACGAGCAGTACTTC
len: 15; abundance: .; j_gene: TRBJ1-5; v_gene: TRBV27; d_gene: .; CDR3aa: CASSLQGRSNQPQHF; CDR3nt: TGTGCCAGCAGTTTACAAGGGAGAAGCAATCAGCCCCAGCATTTT
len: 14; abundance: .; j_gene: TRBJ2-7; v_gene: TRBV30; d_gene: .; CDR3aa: CAWSVLKTRGEQYF; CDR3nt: TGTGCCTGGAGTGTACTAAAGACACGGGGCGAGCAGTACTTC
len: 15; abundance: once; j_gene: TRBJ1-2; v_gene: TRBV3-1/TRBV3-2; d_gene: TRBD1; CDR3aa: CASSQDPGGDYGYTF; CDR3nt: TGTGCCAGCAGCCAAGATCCAGGGGGTGACTATGGCTACACCTTC
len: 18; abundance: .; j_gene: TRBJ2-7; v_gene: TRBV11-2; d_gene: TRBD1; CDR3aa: CASSSPSGHQQGAHEQYF; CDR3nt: TGTGCCAGCAGCTCCCCTTCCGGCCACCAACAGGGGGCCCACGAGCAGTACTTC
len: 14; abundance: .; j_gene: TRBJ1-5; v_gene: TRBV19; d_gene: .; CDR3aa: CASKTGGRRQPQHF; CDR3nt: TGTGCCAGTAAGACGGGGGGGCGCAGACAGCCCCAGCATTTT
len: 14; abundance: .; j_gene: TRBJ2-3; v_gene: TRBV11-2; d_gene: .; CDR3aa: CASSLGYGSDTQYF; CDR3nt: TGTGCCAGCAGCTTAGGGTACGGGTCAGATACGCAGTATTTT
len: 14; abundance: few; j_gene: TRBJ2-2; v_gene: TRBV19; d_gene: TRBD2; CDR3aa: CASSMRSGAGELFF; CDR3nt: TGTGCCAGTAGTATGAGGAGCGGGGCCGGGGAGCTGTTTTTT
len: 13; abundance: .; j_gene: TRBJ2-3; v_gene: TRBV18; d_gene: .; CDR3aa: CASSGGPSDTQYF; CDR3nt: TGTGCCAGCTCGGGGGGGCCGTCAGATACGCAGTATTTT
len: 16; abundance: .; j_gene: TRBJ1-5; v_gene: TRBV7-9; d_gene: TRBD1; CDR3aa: CASSSEETGGNQPQHF; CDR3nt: TGTGCCAGCAGCTCCGAGGAGACAGGGGGCAATCAGCCCCAGCATTTT
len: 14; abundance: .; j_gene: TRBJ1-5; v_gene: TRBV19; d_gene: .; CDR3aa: CASTQTGNTQPQHF; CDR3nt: TGTGCCAGTACCCAAACAGGGAACACTCAGCCCCAGCATTTT
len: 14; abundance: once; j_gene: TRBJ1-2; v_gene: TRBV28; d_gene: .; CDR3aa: CASSWTPPNYGYTF; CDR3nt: TGTGCCAGCAGTTGGACTCCGCCTAACTATGGCTACACCTTC
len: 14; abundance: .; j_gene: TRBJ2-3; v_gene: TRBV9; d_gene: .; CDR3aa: CASGSGTSTDTQYF; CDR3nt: TGTGCCAGCGGTAGCGGAACTAGCACAGATACGCAGTATTTT
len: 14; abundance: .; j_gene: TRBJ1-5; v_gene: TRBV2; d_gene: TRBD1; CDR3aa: CASTDTGGLKPQHF; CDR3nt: TGTGCCAGCACAGATACAGGGGGCCTTAAGCCCCAGCATTTT
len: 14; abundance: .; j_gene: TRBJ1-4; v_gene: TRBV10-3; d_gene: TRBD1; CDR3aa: CAISGGTVNEKLFF; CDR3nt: TGTGCCATCAGTGGCGGGACAGTTAATGAAAAACTGTTTTTT
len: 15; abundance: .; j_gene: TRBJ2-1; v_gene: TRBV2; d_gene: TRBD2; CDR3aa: CASSPLAGRYSEQFF; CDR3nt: TGTGCCAGCAGTCCCCTAGCGGGGAGATATAGTGAGCAGTTCTTC
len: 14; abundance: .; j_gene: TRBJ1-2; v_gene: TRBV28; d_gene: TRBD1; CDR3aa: CASSYSTGNYGYTF; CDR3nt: TGTGCCAGCAGTTACTCGACAGGGAACTATGGCTACACCTTC
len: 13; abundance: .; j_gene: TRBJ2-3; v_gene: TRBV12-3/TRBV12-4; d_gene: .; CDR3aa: CASRPPGLTTQYF; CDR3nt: TGTGCCAGCAGGCCCCCGGGACTCACTACGCAGTATTTT
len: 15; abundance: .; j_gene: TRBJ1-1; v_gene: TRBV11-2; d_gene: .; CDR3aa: CASSPRPDVNTEAFF; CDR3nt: TGTGCCAGCAGCCCCAGGCCTGACGTGAACACTGAAGCTTTCTTT
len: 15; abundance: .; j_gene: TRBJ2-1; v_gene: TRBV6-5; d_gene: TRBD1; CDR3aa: CASSFGGTGGNEQFF; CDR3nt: TGTGCCAGCAGTTTCGGTGGGACAGGGGGCAATGAGCAGTTCTTC
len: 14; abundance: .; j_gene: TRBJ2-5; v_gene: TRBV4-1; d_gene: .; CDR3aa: CASSQEGPRRTQYF; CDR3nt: TGCGCCAGCAGCCAAGAGGGGCCTAGAAGAACCCAGTACTTC
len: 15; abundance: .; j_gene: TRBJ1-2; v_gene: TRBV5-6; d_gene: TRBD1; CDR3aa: CASSFRQGVNYGYTF; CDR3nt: TGTGCCAGCAGCTTTCGCCAGGGGGTGAACTATGGCTACACCTTC
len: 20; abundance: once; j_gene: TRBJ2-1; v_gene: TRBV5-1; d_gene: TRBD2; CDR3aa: CASSPGIAERGGLLYNEQFF; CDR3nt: TGCGCCAGCAGCCCGGGGATAGCGGAGCGGGGGGGCCTACTGTACAATGAGCAGTTCTTC
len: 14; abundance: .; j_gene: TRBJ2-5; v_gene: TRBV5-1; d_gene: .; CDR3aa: CASSPGMGLETQYF; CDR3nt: TGCGCCAGCAGCCCAGGAATGGGGCTAGAGACCCAGTACTTC
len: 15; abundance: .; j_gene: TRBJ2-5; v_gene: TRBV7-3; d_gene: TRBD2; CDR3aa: CASSLTGGGAETQYF; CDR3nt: TGTGCCAGCAGCTTAACTGGCGGGGGGGCGGAGACCCAGTACTTC
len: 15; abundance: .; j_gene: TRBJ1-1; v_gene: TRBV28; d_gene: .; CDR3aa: CASSLAGVLNTEAFF; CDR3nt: TGTGCCAGCAGTTTAGCAGGGGTATTGAACACTGAAGCTTTCTTT
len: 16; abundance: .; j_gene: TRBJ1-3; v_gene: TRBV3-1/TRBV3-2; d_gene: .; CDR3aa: CASSQGTVNSGNTIYF; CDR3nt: TGTGCCAGCAGCCAAGGGACAGTTAACTCTGGAAACACCATATATTTT
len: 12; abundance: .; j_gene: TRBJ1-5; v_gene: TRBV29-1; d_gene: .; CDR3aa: CSVLAGNQPQHF; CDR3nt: TGCAGCGTTCTAGCCGGCAATCAGCCCCAGCATTTT
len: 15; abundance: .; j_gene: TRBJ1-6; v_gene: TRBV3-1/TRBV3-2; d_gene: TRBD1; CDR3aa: CASSPTGGKNSPLHF; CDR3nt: TGTGCCAGCAGCCCGACAGGGGGCAAAAATTCACCCCTCCACTTT
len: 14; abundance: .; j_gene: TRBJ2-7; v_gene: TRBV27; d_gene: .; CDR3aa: CASKGLQGTYEQYF; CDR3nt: TGTGCCAGCAAGGGTTTGCAGGGGACCTACGAGCAGTACTTC
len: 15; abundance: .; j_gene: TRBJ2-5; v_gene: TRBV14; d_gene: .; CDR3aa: CASSQWRTDQETQYF; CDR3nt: TGTGCCAGCAGCCAATGGAGGACAGACCAAGAGACCCAGTACTTC
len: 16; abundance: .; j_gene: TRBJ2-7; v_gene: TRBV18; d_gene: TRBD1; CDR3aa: CASSPLGTGISYEQYF; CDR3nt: TGTGCCAGCTCACCTCTAGGGACAGGCATCTCCTACGAGCAGTACTTC
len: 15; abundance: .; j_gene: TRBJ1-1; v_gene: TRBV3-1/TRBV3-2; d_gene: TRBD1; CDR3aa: CASSHYRGPNTEAFF; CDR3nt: TGTGCCAGCAGCCATTACAGGGGCCCGAACACTGAAGCTTTCTTT
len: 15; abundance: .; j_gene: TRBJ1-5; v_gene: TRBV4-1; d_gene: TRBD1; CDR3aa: CASSQDTGASQPQHF; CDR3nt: TGCGCCAGCAGCCAAGACACAGGGGCGAGTCAGCCCCAGCATTTT
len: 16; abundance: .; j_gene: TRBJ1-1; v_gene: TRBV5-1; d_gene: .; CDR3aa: CASSLGGVKQNTEAFF; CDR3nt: TGCGCCAGCAGCTTGGGCGGGGTAAAGCAGAACACTGAAGCTTTCTTT